Listed here is a single T cell receptor (beta chain). No antigen is known for it. The data originate from a study of cytomegalovirus exposure and HLA in healthy donors. The PCR had 60 Vbeta and 13 Jbeta primers. TCRdb keeps only in-frame clones here, not all; method: immunoSEQ multiplex PCR. The sample holds 250,000 to 350,000 clones, roughly 90% seen once. J was trimmed by 3 bases and V by 4 bases; bases with no gene match: 5. The CDR3 has 15 amino acids. CDR1 is SGHAT and CDR2 is FQNNGV in the germline V gene. Study-wide results and limits: Available immune exposure information was restricted to CMV serostatus only. For most TCR beta V segments, an earlier analysis put the productive rate at about 90% or about 30% of the time.

The chain recombines TRBV11-2 with TRBJ2-1, with TRBD1 identical over 8 bases. The sample comprised PBMCs. The sequence came from a middle-aged man in good health and CMV-seropositive. For the CDR3, the DNA is TGTGCCAGCAGCTCCGGACAGGGATACTACAATGAGCAGTTCTTC. This encodes CASSSGQGYYNEQFF.